The 7 T cell receptor beta chains reported below all come from one sample, sequenced in a study of cytomegalovirus exposure and HLA in healthy donors. The PCR used 60 Vbeta and 13 Jbeta primers. Clones were read by immunoSEQ multiplex PCR, and TCRdb kept only the in-frame ones, dropping some. The data contain roughly 190,000 clones, 70% to 80% of them singletons. Source material: PBMCs. The receptors here all came from a woman aged 30 to 39 in good health and CMV-seropositive.

In its sample, this clone was seen a few times. The chain recombines TRBV29-1 with TRBJ2-1; TRBD2 aligns across 8 bases. CDR1 is SQVTM and CDR2 is ANQGSEA in the germline V gene. The CDR3 contains 14 residues. With V trimmed by 5 bases and J by 6 bases, 9 bases remained unmatched. As DNA, the CDR3 is TGCAGCGTTCGGAGCGGGGGCCAAGGCAATGAGCAGTTCTTC. Its translation is CSVRSGGQGNEQFF.

V gene TRBV5-1 combines with J gene TRBJ2-5, with D maybe TRBD1 (6 bases). The V end lost 1 base, the J end lost 1 base, and 14 bases lay between the germline ends. CDR3 length: 16 residues. Germline CDR1 reads SGHRS; CDR2 reads YFSETQ. As DNA, the CDR3 is TGCGCCAGCAGCTTGAGGGGGATAGGAGGCCAAGAGACCCAGTACTTC. This sequence encodes CASSLRGIGGQETQYF.

V and J are TRBV6-5 and TRBJ2-7; TRBD1 aligns across 8 bases. With 5 bases clipped from V and 3 bases from J, the junction kept 3 bases outside the gene matches. Germline V gene lookup returns CDR1 MNHEY and CDR2 SVGAGI. CDR3 length: 13 amino acids. The chain's CDR3 is CASSAGGGYEQYF. For the CDR3, the DNA is TGTGCCAGCAGTGCAGGGGGCGGCTACGAGCAGTACTTC.

The rearrangement uses TRBV5-1 and TRBJ2-5, with D perhaps matching TRBD2 (5 bases). The CDR3 length is 13 residues. Germline CDR1 reads SGHRS; CDR2 reads YFSETQ. V lost 2 bases and J lost 5, with 10 bases in between. The CDR3 is CASSLLPGETQYF. DNA for the CDR3: TGCGCCAGCAGCTTACTGCCGGGGGAGACCCAGTACTTC. Together with reference TRBV5-1 and TRBJ2-5, the CDR3 gives the full variable domain: KAGVTQTPRYLIKTRGQQVTLSCSPISGHRSVSWYQQTPGQGLQFLFEYFSETQRNKGNFPGRFSGRQFSNSRSEMNVSTLELGDSALYLCASSLLPGETQYFGPGTRLLVL.

To note about this clone: A read error is likely here: a far larger clone is one base away. V and J are TRBV7-9 and TRBJ2-1; TRBD1 aligns across 7 bases. The CDR3 has 15 amino acids. From germline, CDR1 is SEHNR and CDR2 FQNEAQ (reference sequence). The CDR3 DNA follows: TGTTCCAGCAGCTTGGAGACAGGGTCTTACAATGAGCAGTTCTTC. The encoded protein is CSSSLETGSYNEQFF.

This clone has more than one count but fewer than ten. The chain uses TRBV6-6 and TRBJ2-1; tentatively, D is TRBD1 (6 bases). CDR3 length: 11 amino acids. Germline-derived CDR1 and CDR2 are MNHNY and SVGAGI (reference sequence). V gave up 6 bases and J gave up 6 bases, with 6 bases separating them. CDR3 in amino acids: CASRGANEQFF. The DNA for the CDR3 is TGTGCCAGCAGGGGGGCCAATGAGCAGTTCTTC.

The rearrangement joins TRBV21-1 to TRBJ2-7; the table's D call, TRBD1, has no DNA check behind it. TRBV21-1 constitutes a pseudogene. This CDR3 contains 12 residues. The DNA for the CDR3 is TGTGCCAGTCAGACAAGCTCCTACGAGCAGTACTTC. Protein product: CASQTSSYEQYF.